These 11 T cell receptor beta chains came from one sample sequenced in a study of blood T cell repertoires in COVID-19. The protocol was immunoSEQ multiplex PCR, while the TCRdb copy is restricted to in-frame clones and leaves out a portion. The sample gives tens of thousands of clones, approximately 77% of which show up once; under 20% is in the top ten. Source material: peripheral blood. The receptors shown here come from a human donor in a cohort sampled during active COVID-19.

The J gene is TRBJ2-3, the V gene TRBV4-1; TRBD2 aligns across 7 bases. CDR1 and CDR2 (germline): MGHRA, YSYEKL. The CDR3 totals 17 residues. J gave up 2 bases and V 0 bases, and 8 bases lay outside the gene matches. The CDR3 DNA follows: TGCGCCAGCAGCCAAGATGGGACCGGGGGGATCACAGATACGCAGTATTTT. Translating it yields CASSQDGTGGITDTQYF.

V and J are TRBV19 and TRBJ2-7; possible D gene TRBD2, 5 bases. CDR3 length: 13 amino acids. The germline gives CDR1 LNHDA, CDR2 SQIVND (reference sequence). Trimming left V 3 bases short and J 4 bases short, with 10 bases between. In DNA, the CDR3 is TGTGCCAGTAGTATTGAGCGGTGGTACGAGCAGTACTTC. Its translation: CASSIERWYEQYF.

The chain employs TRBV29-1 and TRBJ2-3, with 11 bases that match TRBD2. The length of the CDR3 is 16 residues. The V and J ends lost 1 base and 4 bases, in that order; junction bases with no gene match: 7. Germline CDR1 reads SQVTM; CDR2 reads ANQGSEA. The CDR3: CSVEGTSGGPSDTQYF. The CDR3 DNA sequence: TGCAGCGTTGAAGGTACTAGCGGGGGCCCTTCAGATACGCAGTATTTT.

CDR3 coding DNA: TGTGCCTGGAGTGAGGGGGCCCGAGGAGGGACGTCTGTAGCACCCCTCCACTTT. It specifies CAWSEGARGGTSVAPLHF. V gene TRBV30 combines with J gene TRBJ1-6; 7 nucleotides match TRBD1. The CDR3 is 18 amino acids. CDR1 is GTSNPN, CDR2 SVGIG, per germline (reference sequence). After removal of 1 base from V and 11 bases from J, the junction contained 20 bases not matched to a gene.

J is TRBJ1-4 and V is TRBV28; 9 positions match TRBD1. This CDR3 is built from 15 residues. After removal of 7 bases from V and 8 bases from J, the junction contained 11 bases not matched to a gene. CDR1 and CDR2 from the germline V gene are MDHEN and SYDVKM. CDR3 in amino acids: CASNKPNRGREKLFF. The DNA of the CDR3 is TGTGCCAGCAACAAACCAAACAGGGGGCGAGAAAAACTGTTTTTT.

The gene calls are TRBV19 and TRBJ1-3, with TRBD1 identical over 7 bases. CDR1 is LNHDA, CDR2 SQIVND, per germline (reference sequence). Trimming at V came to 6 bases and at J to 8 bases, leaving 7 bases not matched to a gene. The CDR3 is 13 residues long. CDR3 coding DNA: TGTGCCAGTAGACCCGACAGGGAGGACACCATATATTTT. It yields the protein CASRPDREDTIYF. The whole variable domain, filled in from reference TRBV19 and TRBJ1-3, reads DGGITQSPKYLFRKEGQNVTLSCEQNLNHDAMYWYRQDPGQGLRLIYYSQIVNDFQKGDIAEGYSVSREKKESFPLTVTSAQKNPTAFYLCASRPDREDTIYFGEGSWLTVV.

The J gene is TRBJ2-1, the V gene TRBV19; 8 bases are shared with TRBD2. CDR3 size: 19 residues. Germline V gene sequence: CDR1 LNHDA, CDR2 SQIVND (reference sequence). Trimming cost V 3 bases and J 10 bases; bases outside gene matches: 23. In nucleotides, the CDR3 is TGTGCCAGTAGTATGGAAACCAACAGAGCCGGGACTAGGCGGCGGGAGCAGTTCTTC. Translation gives CASSMETNRAGTRRREQFF.

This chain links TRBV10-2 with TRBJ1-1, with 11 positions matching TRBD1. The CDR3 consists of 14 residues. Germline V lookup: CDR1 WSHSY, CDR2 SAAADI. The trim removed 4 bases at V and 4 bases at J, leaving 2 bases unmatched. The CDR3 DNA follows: TGCGCCAGCAGTGCCGGACAGGGGGCCACTGAAGCTTTCTTT. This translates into CASSAGQGATEAFF.

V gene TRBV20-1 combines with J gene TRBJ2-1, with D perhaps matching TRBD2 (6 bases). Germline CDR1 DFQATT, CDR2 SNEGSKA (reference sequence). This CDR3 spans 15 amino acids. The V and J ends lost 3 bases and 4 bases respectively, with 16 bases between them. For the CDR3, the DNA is TGCAGTGCTAGTGGCCGGGACTCTGGATACAATGAGCAGTTCTTC. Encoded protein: CSASGRDSGYNEQFF.

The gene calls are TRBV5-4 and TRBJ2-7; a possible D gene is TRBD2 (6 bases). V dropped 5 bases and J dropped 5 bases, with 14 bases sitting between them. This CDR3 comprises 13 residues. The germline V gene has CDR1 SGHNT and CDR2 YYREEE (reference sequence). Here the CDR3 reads CASSFTGSDEQYF. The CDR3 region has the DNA TGTGCCAGCAGTTTTACCGGGAGCGACGAGCAGTACTTC. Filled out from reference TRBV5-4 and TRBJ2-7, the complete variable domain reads ETGVTQSPTHLIKTRGQQVTLRCSSQSGHNTVSWYQQALGQGPQFIFQYYREEENGRGNFPPRFSGLQFPNYSSELNVNALELDDSALYLCASSFTGSDEQYFGPGTRLTVT.

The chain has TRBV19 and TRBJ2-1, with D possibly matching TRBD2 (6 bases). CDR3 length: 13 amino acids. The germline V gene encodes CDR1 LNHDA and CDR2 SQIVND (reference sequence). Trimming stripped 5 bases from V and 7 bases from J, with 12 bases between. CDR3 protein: CASSGDWGNEQFF. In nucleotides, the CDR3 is TGTGCCAGTAGTGGGGACTGGGGAAATGAGCAGTTCTTC.